A selection of T cell receptor beta chains follows, all from one sample in a study of cytomegalovirus exposure and HLA in healthy donors. The data were produced by immunoSEQ multiplex PCR, yet TCRdb's version contains in-frame clones alone and is incomplete. This sample's table has about 72,000 clones. The sequenced material came from PBMCs. All receptors derive from a woman aged 40 to 49 in good health and CMV-seropositive. Each CDR3 is given with its conserved first and last residue. The D gene is left open where the match is weak.

d_gene	v_gene	j_gene	CDR3nt	CDR3aa
.	TRBV5-1	TRBJ1-2	TGCGCCAGCAGCTTGGCAGCTAACTATGGCTACACCTTC	CASSLAANYGYTF
.	TRBV18	TRBJ2-7	TGTGCCAGCTCACTCGGGGCTGGAGGGAACGAGCAGTACTTC	CASSLGAGGNEQYF
.	TRBV28	TRBJ1-4	TGTGCCAGCAGTCTTACCGGGGCAACTAATGAAAAACTGTTTTTT	CASSLTGATNEKLFF
.	TRBV7-9	TRBJ2-7	TGTGCCAGTACCTACGAGCAGTACTTC	CASTYEQYF
.	TRBV21-1	TRBJ2-2	TGTGCCAGCAGCAAACGACAGGGGGACCTTCCTACCTTGAACACCGGGGAGCTGTTTTTT	CASSKRQGDLPTLNTGELFF
.	TRBV6-5	TRBJ1-4	TGTGCCAGCAGTTACTCGGAGGCCCACAAGCGGCTGTTTTTT	CASSYSEAHKRLFF
.	TRBV15	TRBJ2-7	TGTGCCACCAGCAGGAAGGGGGGGTACTACGAGCAGTACTTC	CATSRKGGYYEQYF
.	TRBV11-3	TRBJ2-1	TGTGCCAGCAGCTTAGATGAATTGAGGGAGCAGTTCTTC	CASSLDELREQFF
TRBD1	TRBV15	TRBJ1-2	TGTGCCACCAGCAGGCCGGGACAGGGGCTCCGTGGCTATGGCTACACCTTC	CATSRPGQGLRGYGYTF
TRBD1	TRBV4-1	TRBJ1-3	TGCGCCAGCAGCCCCGGGACAGCATTCTCTGGAAACACCATATATTTT	CASSPGTAFSGNTIYF
TRBD1	TRBV4-3	TRBJ2-7	TGCGCCAGCAGCCAGGGCGGGACAGGCTCCTACGAGCAGTACTTC	CASSQGGTGSYEQYF
.	TRBV2	TRBJ1-5	TGTGCCAGCAGTGAAGACAGGGTGAATTGGAACAATCAGCCCCAGCATTTT	CASSEDRVNWNNQPQHF
TRBD1	TRBV5-8	TRBJ2-1	TGTGCCAGCAGCTCGTACAGGGGTCCGGATGAGCAGTTCTTC	CASSSYRGPDEQFF
TRBD1	TRBV5-1	TRBJ1-5	TGCGCCAGCAGCTTGGAAACAGGGGGCAATCAGCCCCAGCATTTT	CASSLETGGNQPQHF
.	TRBV19	TRBJ2-1	TGTGCCAGTAGTATAGGACGGAGATTTTACAATGAGCAGTTCTTC	CASSIGRRFYNEQFF
.	TRBV2	TRBJ2-2	TGTGCCACCTCCCAGTACAACCCTAACACCGGGGAGCTGTTTTTT	CATSQYNPNTGELFF
.	TRBV12-5	TRBJ1-2	TGTGCTAGTGGTTTTCCTCGGGGATCCTATGGCTACACCTTC	CASGFPRGSYGYTF
.	TRBV7-3	TRBJ1-1	TGTGCCAGCAGCTTAAGGGAGTCGACTGAAGCTTTCTTT	CASSLRESTEAFF
TRBD2	TRBV4-2	TRBJ2-7	TGTGCCAGCAGCCAAGACCCTCCGGTAGCGGGGCCCTACGAGCAGTACTTC	CASSQDPPVAGPYEQYF
.	TRBV5-1	TRBJ1-2	TGCGCCAGCAGCTTGGACAGTAACTATGGCTACACCTTC	CASSLDSNYGYTF
.	TRBV15	TRBJ2-2	TGTGCCACCAGCAGAGGAGTCGGGACAAAGAACGGGGAGCTGTTTTTT	CATSRGVGTKNGELFF
TRBD2	TRBV2	TRBJ2-3	TGTGCCAGCACCTTAGCGGGATCCACAGATACGCAGTATTTT	CASTLAGSTDTQYF
.	TRBV2	TRBJ1-2	TGTGCCAGCAGCATCAGGGTAAACAACTATGGCTACACCTTC	CASSIRVNNYGYTF
.	TRBV6-5	TRBJ2-3	TGTGCCAGCAGTTCTGGAGCGGATAGCACAGATACGCAGTATTTT	CASSSGADSTDTQYF
.	TRBV4-2	TRBJ1-2	TGTGCCAGCAGCCAAGATGTAGGCAGGGGTAACTATGGCTACACCTTC	CASSQDVGRGNYGYTF